This T cell receptor (beta chain) was recovered during a study of CD8+ T cells in alopecia areata. A few counts support this clone. Its target is not known. Treatment indicated: oral pan-JAK inhibitor, 5-10 mg twice daily. Findings of the study overall: Many expanded lesional clones persisted in scalp and blood during tofacitinib.

The V and J ends lost 2 bases and 7 bases, in that order; junction bases with no gene match: 7. CDR3 length: 14 residues. CDR1 and CDR2 (germline): SGDLS, YYNGEE. cDNA serving as the sequencing template came from extracted, reverse transcribed RNA. TCRdb's table, derived via immunoSEQ multiplex PCR, lists solely in-frame clones and lacks some. The sample lists approximately 180,000 clones, 50% to 75% occurring once. The chain uses TRBV9 and TRBJ2-5, with 8 bases fitting TRBD1. The starting material was CD4+ T cells sorted from blood, obtained at approximately week 60, from a patient treated with tofacitinib. This clonotype was obtained from a human donor with alopecia areata. As DNA, the CDR3 is TGTGCCAGCAGCGTGGGCCAGGGGGCTGGGACCCAGTACTTC. Amino acids: CASSVGQGAGTQYF.